This T cell receptor (beta chain) derives from a study of cytomegalovirus exposure and HLA in healthy donors. PCR primers comprised 60 Vbeta and 13 Jbeta primers. Data came from immunoSEQ multiplex PCR; TCRdb stores just in-frame clones and leaves some out. Among about 98,000 clones listed, around 72% were seen once. Study-wide points: Analyzed later, association rates of TCRs varied across HLA loci, with DRB1 most and HLA-C fewest.

Concerning this clone: Its antigen is currently unknown.

This TCR came from a male donor in good health and CMV-seronegative. Sequencing was done on a sample of PBMCs.

The CDR3 spells CASSLTSGSFQETQYF. DNA of the CDR3: TGCGCCAGCAGCCTTACCAGCGGGAGTTTTCAAGAGACCCAGTACTTC. The rearrangement joins TRBV4-1 to TRBJ2-5; 8 bases are a match to TRBD2. V dropped 4 bases and J dropped 2; count of bases not matched to a gene: 9. CDR1 and CDR2 from the germline V gene are MGHRA and YSYEKL. CDR3 size: 16 residues.